Listed below are T cell receptor beta chains from one sample, sequenced in a study of T cell responses to AZD1222 COVID-19 vaccine. This table comes from immunoSEQ multiplex PCR, and its TCRdb copy is limited to in-frame clones, with some not included. Here the sample spans approximately 100,000 clones, approximately 88% being singletons. The starting material was peripheral blood, obtained on day 0 of AZD1222 vaccination. These receptors were collected from an adult in good health. Both conserved end residues are part of each CDR3. The order of the fields is J gene, clone size, V gene, D gene, CDR3 DNA, CDR3 protein. A D gene is named only where the DNA matches it firmly. Some rows mark clone size as missing; the rest say once, few, many or name a class of expanded clone.

J: TRBJ1-3
size: .
V: TRBV11-3
D: .
DNA: TGTGCCAGCAGCTTAGAAGGACACCCTGGAAACACCATATATTTT
CDR3: CASSLEGHPGNTIYF

J: TRBJ2-6
size: .
V: TRBV5-1
D: .
DNA: TGCGCCAGCAGCTTTACTGGGACGGGATGGGGCTCTGGGGCCAACGTCCTGACTTTC
CDR3: CASSFTGTGWGSGANVLTF

J: TRBJ2-2
size: .
V: TRBV3-1/TRBV3-2
D: TRBD2
DNA: TGTGCCAGCAGCTTAGGACTAGCAGACACCGGGGAGCTGTTTTTT
CDR3: CASSLGLADTGELFF

J: TRBJ1-1
size: .
V: TRBV7-9
D: .
DNA: TGTGCCAGCAGCTACCTCAGGGGATTGAGCACTGAAGCTTTCTTT
CDR3: CASSYLRGLSTEAFF

J: TRBJ2-7
size: .
V: TRBV5-6
D: .
DNA: TGTGCCAGCAGCTTGCCACCCTCCTACGAGCAGTACTTC
CDR3: CASSLPPSYEQYF

J: TRBJ2-1
size: .
V: TRBV5-8
D: .
DNA: TGTGCCAGCAGCTTATTAAGACAGGCGAGCTCCTACAATGAGCAGTTCTTC
CDR3: CASSLLRQASSYNEQFF

J: TRBJ1-5
size: few
V: TRBV27
D: .
DNA: TGTGCCAGCAGTCCCACCCCCGGGTCTCCAAGGCAGCCCCAGCATTTT
CDR3: CASSPTPGSPRQPQHF

J: TRBJ1-1
size: few
V: TRBV5-1
D: .
DNA: TGCGCCAGCAGCCTTCCCCTGGAGGGCACTGAAGCTTTCTTT
CDR3: CASSLPLEGTEAFF

J: TRBJ2-5
size: .
V: TRBV24-1
D: TRBD1
DNA: TGTGCCACCAGAGGGACAGGGGAGACCCAGTACTTC
CDR3: CATRGTGETQYF

J: TRBJ2-7
size: few
V: TRBV7-9
D: TRBD1
DNA: TGTGCCAGCAGCTTAGTAGGGGGCGAATACGAGCAGTACTTC
CDR3: CASSLVGGEYEQYF

J: TRBJ1-4
size: .
V: TRBV4-1
D: .
DNA: TGCGCCAGCAGCCAAGAACATCTCTTTTCTCAAGGGGAAAAACTGTTTTTT
CDR3: CASSQEHLFSQGEKLFF

J: TRBJ1-3
size: once
V: TRBV19
D: .
DNA: TGTGCCAGTAGTATAGTTCCCAGGGGAGGCGGAAACACCATATATTTT
CDR3: CASSIVPRGGGNTIYF

J: TRBJ2-1
size: once
V: TRBV6-2/TRBV6-3
D: TRBD2
DNA: TGTGCCAGCAGTTACTCGAGCAGCGGGGGATTCTCCTACAATGAGCAGTTCTTC
CDR3: CASSYSSSGGFSYNEQFF

J: TRBJ2-3
size: .
V: TRBV28
D: TRBD2
DNA: TGTGCCAGCCTTCCCCCGGGACTAGCGGGGGATACGCAGTATTTT
CDR3: CASLPPGLAGDTQYF

J: TRBJ2-1
size: .
V: TRBV28
D: .
DNA: TGTGCCAGCAGCCCCGCGGGGAAGTCCTACAATGAGCAGTTCTTC
CDR3: CASSPAGKSYNEQFF

J: TRBJ2-1
size: .
V: TRBV7-3
D: TRBD2
DNA: TGTGCCAGCAGCCTAACTGTAGCGGGGGGTAGGAATGAGCAGTTCTTC
CDR3: CASSLTVAGGRNEQFF

J: TRBJ1-5
size: .
V: TRBV12-5
D: .
DNA: TGTGCTAGTGGGAACAGGGTAAACAATCAGCCCCAGCATTTT
CDR3: CASGNRVNNQPQHF

J: TRBJ1-1
size: .
V: TRBV9
D: .
DNA: TGTGCCAGCAGCCCAGGTTTTAAGGTAAACACTGAAGCTTTCTTT
CDR3: CASSPGFKVNTEAFF

J: TRBJ2-5
size: .
V: TRBV29-1
D: .
DNA: TGCAGCGTTGCATCCGGTGTTGGAGAGACCCAGTACTTC
CDR3: CSVASGVGETQYF

J: TRBJ1-6
size: .
V: TRBV18
D: .
DNA: TGTGCCAGCTCACCTAGCCCAACCAATTCACCCCTCCACTTT
CDR3: CASSPSPTNSPLHF

J: TRBJ1-4
size: few
V: TRBV27
D: TRBD1
DNA: TGTGCCAGCAGTTTGCAGGGACAGGGAATCTCGGAACTGTTTTTT
CDR3: CASSLQGQGISELFF

J: TRBJ2-7
size: .
V: TRBV5-1
D: .
DNA: TGCGCCAGCAGCTTGGGGCGTCGGACACAAGATTACGAGCAGTACTTC
CDR3: CASSLGRRTQDYEQYF

J: TRBJ2-1
size: .
V: TRBV2
D: .
DNA: TGTGCCAGCAGGGGACTCCGGTATGAGCAGTTCTTC
CDR3: CASRGLRYEQFF

J: TRBJ1-4
size: .
V: TRBV18
D: .
DNA: TGTGCCAGCTCACCACCCGATAGGGGAGTAGTACTTTTT
CDR3: CASSPPDRGVVLF

J: TRBJ2-1
size: .
V: TRBV2
D: .
DNA: TGTGCCAGCAGTGTTGAGGGAGTAGTAGGGAATGAGCAGTTCTTC
CDR3: CASSVEGVVGNEQFF

J: TRBJ1-1
size: .
V: TRBV6-5
D: .
DNA: TGTGCCAGCAGTTTGAGGCGGCACACTGAAGCTTTCTTT
CDR3: CASSLRRHTEAFF